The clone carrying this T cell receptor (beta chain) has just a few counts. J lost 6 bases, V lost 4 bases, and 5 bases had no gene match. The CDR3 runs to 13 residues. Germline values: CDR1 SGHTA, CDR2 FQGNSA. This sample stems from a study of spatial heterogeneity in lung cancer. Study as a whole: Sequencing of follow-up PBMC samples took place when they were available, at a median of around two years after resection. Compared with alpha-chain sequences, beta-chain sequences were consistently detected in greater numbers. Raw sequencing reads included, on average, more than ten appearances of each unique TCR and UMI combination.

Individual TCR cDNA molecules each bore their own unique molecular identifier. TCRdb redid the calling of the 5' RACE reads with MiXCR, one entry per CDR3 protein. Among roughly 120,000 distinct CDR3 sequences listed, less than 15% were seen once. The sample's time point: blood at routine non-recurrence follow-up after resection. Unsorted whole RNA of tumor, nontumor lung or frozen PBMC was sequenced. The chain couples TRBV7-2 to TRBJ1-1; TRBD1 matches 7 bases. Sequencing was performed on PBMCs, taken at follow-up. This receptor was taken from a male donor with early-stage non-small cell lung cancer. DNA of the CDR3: TGTGCCAGCAGCTCGTATCAGGGGGCTGAAGCTTTCTTT. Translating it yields CASSSYQGAEAFF.